The 30 T cell receptor beta chains presented below share a single source sample, sequenced in a study of PD-1 blockade in mismatch repair-deficient tumors (dated by TCRdb to 2015 to 2018). Library creation used the immunoSEQ multiplex PCR assay. Entries here come from immuneACCESS through TCRdb and include only in-frame sequences with V and J called. Some clones fail to appear in such tables; in the studies checked, an unresolved V gene covers under half of the shortfall, and the cause of the remainder is unknown. Across this sample there are approximately 100,000 clones, with 82% seen only once. The ten top clones hold 6.3% of the sample. The source material was peripheral blood, sampled about 36 weeks after starting pembrolizumab. These receptors were obtained from an adult with mismatch repair-deficient cancer.

The chain carries TRBV7-6 and TRBJ2-3, with 7 bases that match TRBD2. CDR1 and CDR2 (germline): SGHVS, FNYEAQ. The V segment lost 4 bases and the J segment 2 bases; nucleotides outside the gene matches: 6. This CDR3 contains 15 residues. CDR3 coding DNA: TGTGCCAGCAGCTCCCGAGCGGGAATCACAGATACGCAGTATTTT. It codes for CASSSRAGITDTQYF.

CDR3 DNA sequence: TGTGCCAGCAGCACCTTGATGGGCCGAAGCTCCTACGAGCAGTACTTC. The encoded protein is CASSTLMGRSSYEQYF. V and J are TRBV7-9 and TRBJ2-7; D is ambiguous. The CDR3 runs to 16 residues. Germline CDR1 is SEHNR and CDR2 is FQNEAQ (reference sequence). Trimming took off 5 bases at V and 0 bases at J, with 17 bases between the two ends.

CDR3 loop: CASRAFPSYEQYF. CDR3 DNA sequence: TGTGCCAGCAGGGCCTTTCCCTCCTACGAGCAGTACTTC. V usage is TRBV2 and J usage is TRBJ2-7; D remains ambiguous. V dropped 6 bases and J dropped 0 bases, with 9 bases sitting between them. This CDR3 is built from 13 residues. Germline V gene data show CDR1 as SNHLY and CDR2 as FYNNEI.

V gene TRBV5-1 combines with J gene TRBJ2-3; TRBD2 aligns across 7 bases. The CDR3 sequence is 15 residues long. Trimming removed 6 bases from V and 0 bases from J; junction bases left unmatched: 7. Per the germline V gene, CDR1 is SGHRS and CDR2 is YFSETQ. The CDR3 reads CASKEASGSTDTQYF. DNA for the CDR3: TGCGCCAGCAAAGAGGCTAGCGGTAGCACAGATACGCAGTATTTT.

Worth noting for this clone: One junction end does not reproduce the germline sequence, and a read error may be involved. This rearrangement joins TRBV7-7 to TRBJ2-3; 8 bases map to TRBD2. CDR1 and CDR2 from the germline V gene are SSHAT and FNYEAQ (reference sequence). CDR3 length: 14 amino acids. The chain's CDR3 is CASSELAGTDTQYF. DNA of the CDR3: TGTGCTAGCAGCGAACTAGCGGGCACAGATACGCAGTATTTT.

The rearrangement joins TRBV11-2 to TRBJ2-7, with D perhaps TRBD1 (6 bases). The germline V gene encodes CDR1 SGHAT and CDR2 FQNNGV. This CDR3 contains 13 residues. The V end lost 6 bases, the J end lost 6 bases, and 15 bases lay between the germline ends. The CDR3 spells CASSLGRQAEQYF. CDR3 nucleotide sequence: TGTGCCAGCAGTCTAGGGCGACAGGCCGAGCAGTACTTC.

This clone has only a few counts. The chain carries TRBV11-2 and TRBJ2-7; D gene unclear. From germline, CDR1 is SGHAT and CDR2 FQNNGV. The ends were cut back, 3 bases at V and 4 bases at J, with 10 bases in the middle. The CDR3 runs to 13 residues. The CDR3 nucleotides are TGTGCCAGCAGCTTTGAGCCCCGATACGAGCAGTACTTC. Translating it yields CASSFEPRYEQYF.

This sequence joins TRBV2 and TRBJ2-7, with D possibly being TRBD1 (5 bases). V lost 6 bases and J 0 bases, leaving 12 bases between the germline ends. The CDR3 covers 14 residues. Germline CDR1 SNHLY, CDR2 FYNNEI. CDR3 loop: CASRADSSSYEQYF. CDR3 in DNA: TGTGCCAGCAGGGCAGACAGCAGCTCCTACGAGCAGTACTTC.

The V and J genes are TRBV7-3 and TRBJ2-3, with 13 nucleotides matching TRBD2. The V segment lost 5 bases and the J segment 0 bases; nucleotides outside the gene matches: 11. Germline CDR1 reads SGHTA; CDR2 reads FQGTGA. The CDR3 is 19 residues long. In DNA, the CDR3 is TGTGCCAGCAGCAGAAAGGGGACTAGCGGGGCCTTTAGCACAGATACGCAGTATTTT. Translated, it gives CASSRKGTSGAFSTDTQYF. Supplemented by reference TRBV7-3 and TRBJ2-3, the full variable domain reads GAGVSQTPSNKVTEKGKYVELRCDPISGHTALYWYRQSLGQGPEFLIYFQGTGAADDSGLPNDRFFAVRPEGSVSTLKIQRTERGDSAVYLCASSRKGTSGAFSTDTQYFGPGTRLTVL.

The chain employs TRBV9 and TRBJ2-1, with TRBD2 as a possible D gene (5 bases). In germline, CDR1 is SGDLS, CDR2 YYNGEE. V was cut by 0 bases and J by 8 bases, with 12 bases left in between. The CDR3 consists of 14 residues. In DNA form, the CDR3 reads TGTGCCAGCAGCGTAGCTTCTAGTAGCGATGAGCAGTTCTTC. It yields the protein CASSVASSSDEQFF. Together with reference TRBV9 and TRBJ2-1, the CDR3 gives the full variable domain: DSGVTQTPKHLITATGQRVTLRCSPRSGDLSVYWYQQSLDQGLQFLIQYYNGEERAKGNILERFSAQQFPDLHSELNLSSLELGDSALYFCASSVASSSDEQFFGPGTRLTVL.

For the CDR3, the DNA is TGTGCCAGCACCTCCCGTAAAACAGGGGACGAGCAGTACTTC. It yields the protein CASTSRKTGDEQYF. V usage is TRBV6-1 and J usage is TRBJ2-7; TRBD1 agrees at 7 bases. The germline gives CDR1 MNHNS, CDR2 SASEGT. J gave up 5 bases and V 7 bases, and 11 bases lay outside the gene matches. The CDR3 runs to 14 residues.

About this clone: Mismatch with germline at one junction end may stem from a read error. The rearrangement joins TRBV7-7 to TRBJ2-5, with TRBD2 matching 10 bases. The CDR3 totals 14 residues. CDR1 is SSHAT, CDR2 FNYEAQ, per germline (reference sequence). CDR3 nucleotide sequence: TGTGCTAGCAGCACCACTAGCGGGATGGAGACCCAGTACTTC. Protein product: CASSTTSGMETQYF.

This clone was seen a handful of times. The chain has TRBV7-2 and TRBJ1-1; possible D gene TRBD1, 5 bases. Germline V gene sequence: CDR1 SGHTA, CDR2 FQGNSA. The CDR3 is 16 residues long. V was pared by 2 bases and J by 7 bases, with 20 bases between. DNA for the CDR3: TGTGCCAGCAGCTTAACCCCCGGTGGCAGGGCTCTTGAAGCTTTCTTT. Translation gives CASSLTPGGRALEAFF.

The rearrangement links TRBV19 to TRBJ2-7; 9 bases are shared with TRBD2. CDR1 is LNHDA and CDR2 is SQIVND in the germline V gene (reference sequence). The CDR3 is 20 amino acids. V trimming: 7 bases; J trimming: 0 bases; junction bases outside the gene matches: 22. This CDR3 reads CASIEALRGGGASSSYEQYF. CDR3 nucleotides: TGTGCCAGTATTGAGGCCTTACGGGGCGGGGGGGCTTCGAGCTCCTACGAGCAGTACTTC. The whole variable domain, filled in from reference TRBV19 and TRBJ2-7, reads DGGITQSPKYLFRKEGQNVTLSCEQNLNHDAMYWYRQDPGQGLRLIYYSQIVNDFQKGDIAEGYSVSREKKESFPLTVTSAQKNPTAFYLCASIEALRGGGASSSYEQYFGPGTRLTVT.

This clone was seen a single time. The chain joins TRBV5-1 to TRBJ1-4; D is unclear. V was cut by 0 bases and J by 6 bases, with 27 bases left in between. This CDR3 comprises 20 residues. In germline, CDR1 is SGHRS, CDR2 YFSETQ. The CDR3 nucleotides are TGCGCCAGCAGCTTGGAAGGCGGCAGGTTACCAGTACTTGAGGATGAAAAACTGTTTTTT. Its protein is CASSLEGGRLPVLEDEKLFF.

The rearrangement joins TRBV6-1 to TRBJ2-1, with 11 bases identical to TRBD2. Germline loops: CDR1 MNHNS, CDR2 SASEGT. The junction had 6 bases not matched to a gene; V was cut back by 7 bases and J by 1 base. The CDR3 length is 16 residues. The CDR3 is CASTVAGGRSYNEQFF. Written as DNA, the CDR3 is TGTGCCAGCACTGTAGCGGGAGGGAGGTCCTACAATGAGCAGTTCTTC.

The chain recombines TRBV4-1 with TRBJ2-1, with 7 bases lining up with TRBD2. This CDR3 is 17 amino acids long. Trimming removed 0 bases from V and 4 bases from J; junction bases left unmatched: 9. From germline, CDR1 is MGHRA and CDR2 YSYEKL. The chain's CDR3 is CASSQDEKLAAYNEQFF. CDR3 bases: TGCGCCAGCAGCCAAGATGAGAAGCTAGCGGCGTACAATGAGCAGTTCTTC.

The J gene is TRBJ1-1, the V gene TRBV18, with TRBD1 matching 9 bases. The CDR3 covers 18 residues. Unmatched junction bases numbered 15, after V lost 3 bases and J lost 4 bases. Germline CDR1 reads KGHSH; CDR2 reads LQKENI. CDR3 bases: TGTGCCAGCTCACCGGGGGGGACAGGGCGAATTCGGAGCACTGAAGCTTTCTTT. Amino acid sequence: CASSPGGTGRIRSTEAFF.

The chain carries TRBV6-1 and TRBJ2-7, with 7 bases matching TRBD2. The CDR3 extends over 15 amino acids. V shed 1 base, J shed 3 bases, and the junction held 6 bases outside the gene matches. The V gene's germline CDR1 is MNHNS and CDR2 SASEGT. The DNA for the CDR3 is TGTGCCAGCAGTGAAGAAAGACTAGCAGTCTACGAGCAGTACTTC. Protein sequence: CASSEERLAVYEQYF.

The V and J genes are TRBV6-5 and TRBJ1-2, with a tentative D call TRBD1 (6 bases). The germline V and J ends were trimmed by 6 bases and 2 bases, with 16 bases remaining between them. The CDR3 loop spans 15 amino acids. Germline V gives CDR1 MNHEY, CDR2 SVGAGI. The CDR3 DNA sequence: TGTGCCAGCAGCCCTTGGGGGCAAAACAACTATGGCTACACCTTC. Protein sequence: CASSPWGQNNYGYTF.

The chain combines TRBV7-8 with TRBJ1-5; D is unresolved. Germline lookup yields CDR1 SGHVS and CDR2 FQNEAQ. Between the trimmed V and J ends, which lost 1 base and 3 bases, there was a span of 10 bases. The CDR3 contains 15 residues. CDR3 DNA sequence: TGTGCCAGCAGCTTAGTTGACGGTTCCAATCAGCCCCAGCATTTT. Residues: CASSLVDGSNQPQHF.

The table lists this clone with a few counts. The chain joins TRBV4-2 to TRBJ2-2; no firm D call. V lost 1 base to trimming and J lost 4 bases, with 10 bases between them. Per the germline V gene, CDR1 is LGHNA and CDR2 is YNFKEQ. CDR3 length equals 15 residues. The CDR3 region is CASSQVSDVTGELFF. The CDR3, as DNA: TGTGCCAGCAGCCAAGTAAGTGATGTCACCGGGGAGCTGTTTTTT.

There are many counts of this clone. The chain employs TRBV11-2 and TRBJ2-7; 9 bases agree with TRBD2. This CDR3 spans 15 amino acids. V gave up 0 bases and J gave up 2 bases; unmatched junction bases: 2. The germline V gene has CDR1 SGHAT and CDR2 FQNNGV. The CDR3 DNA sequence: TGTGCCAGCAGCTTAGAAGCTAGCGGGACCTACGAGCAGTACTTC. Amino acid sequence: CASSLEASGTYEQYF.

The chain has TRBV19 and TRBJ1-1; D is undetermined. Trimming took off 4 bases at V and 0 bases at J, with 6 bases between the two ends. The CDR3 is 13 residues long. Germline assignment: CDR1 LNHDA and CDR2 SQIVND (reference sequence). CDR3 in amino acids: CASSNLVNTEAFF. For the CDR3, the DNA is TGTGCCAGTAGTAACTTAGTGAACACTGAAGCTTTCTTT.

The genes are TRBV6-1 and TRBJ1-5; D not resolved. Trimming pared 5 bases from V and 0 bases from J, leaving 11 bases between. The CDR3 runs 15 residues. From germline, CDR1 is MNHNS and CDR2 SASEGT. The CDR3 region has the DNA TGTGCCAGCAGTTGGATGGCGGATAGCAATCAGCCCCAGCATTTT. The encoded protein is CASSWMADSNQPQHF.

The V gene is TRBV15, the J gene TRBJ2-1; a weak D match, TRBD2 (5 bases). This CDR3 is 15 amino acids long. The V end lost 0 bases, the J end lost 1 base, and 7 bases lay between the germline ends. Germline V gene data show CDR1 as LNHNV and CDR2 as YYDKDF (reference sequence). The CDR3 sequence: CATSRDQRSYNEQFF. CDR3 bases: TGTGCCACCAGCAGAGATCAGCGGTCCTACAATGAGCAGTTCTTC.

The chain employs TRBV5-4 and TRBJ2-5; D possibly corresponds to TRBD2 (5 bases). Trimming stripped 6 bases from V and 2 bases from J, with 17 bases between. Per germline, CDR1 SGHNT and CDR2 YYREEE (reference sequence). The CDR3 runs 15 residues. DNA for the CDR3: TGTGCCAGCACCATACCCGGGGTGGGGCAAGAGACCCAGTACTTC. This encodes CASTIPGVGQETQYF.

This clone was recorded a few times. The V gene is TRBV27, the J gene TRBJ1-2; weak D call: TRBD1 (6 bases). This CDR3 spans 14 amino acids. Trimming left V 5 bases short and J 6 bases short, with 16 bases between. The germline CDR1 and CDR2 sequences are MNHEY and SMNVEV (reference sequence). The CDR3 DNA sequence: TGTGCCAGCAGTACCCCCGGGACACCCGATGGCTACACCTTC. Translation: CASSTPGTPDGYTF.

This clone appeared once. The V and J genes are TRBV7-9 and TRBJ2-1; D may be TRBD1 or TRBD2 (6 bases each). The CDR3 extends over 12 amino acids. Germline V gene lookup returns CDR1 SEHNR and CDR2 FQNEAQ (reference sequence). V was pared by 11 bases and J by 6 bases, with 14 bases between. The CDR3 DNA follows: TGTGCCCCGGGGGCCGGAAGCAATGAGCAGTTCTTC. It translates to CAPGAGSNEQFF.

The J gene is TRBJ1-2, the V gene TRBV4-1; tentative D call: TRBD1 (5 bases). Germline CDR1 reads MGHRA; CDR2 reads YSYEKL. Trimming left V 1 base short and J 4 bases short, with 10 bases between. The CDR3 loop spans 14 amino acids. This CDR3 reads CASSQGGISYGYTF. In DNA, the CDR3 is TGCGCCAGCAGCCAAGGGGGGATATCCTATGGCTACACCTTC.